This T cell receptor beta chain was captured by sequencing in a study of graft-versus-host responses after intestinal transplantation. V was pared by 5 bases and J by 0 bases, with 10 bases between. Germline CDR1 reads MNHEY; CDR2 reads SVGAGI. This CDR3 spans 15 amino acids. Study-level points and caveats: Recipient marrow harbored GvH clones, some of which surfaced first in ileum or blood.

Assay: immunoSEQ multiplex PCR; the TCRdb copy retains only in-frame clones and omits some. The sample has 15,000 to 20,000 clones; about a third are singletons. The chain has TRBV6-5 and TRBJ2-2, with a tentative D call TRBD2 (5 bases). This TCR came from a human patient who was an organ donor for intestinal transplantation. Material: alloreactive CD4+ T cells from a mixed lymphocyte reaction culture, obtained before transplantation. The subset: CFSE-low proliferating T cells sorted from approximately 6-day pre-transplant mixed lymphocyte reaction (GvH or HvG direction). CDR3 DNA: TGTGCCAGCAGTCCCGAGGGAGCGAACACCGGGGAGCTGTTTTTT. It yields the protein CASSPEGANTGELFF.